The 30 T cell receptor beta chains in this list originate from one sample, sequenced in a study of blood T cells in healthy people across ages. A sample-barcoded 5' primer and a J-beta primer mix were used in a second PCR of roughly 7 to 12 cycles. TCRdb passed the 5' RACE reads through MiXCR, listing each CDR3 protein once. The sample has around 850,000 distinct CDR3 sequences; around 36% are singletons. Material for sequencing was blood. These receptors came from a young man in good health.

The J gene is TRBJ2-4, the V gene TRBV4-2; TRBD2 matches at 8 bases. The J call is in doubt because the DNA end fits TRBJ2-7 better. CDR1 and CDR2 (germline): LGHNA, YNFKEQ. The CDR3 spans 13 residues. The CDR3 region has the DNA TGTGCCAGCAGCCATCCTGGGACTAGCGAGCAGTACTTC. Translation: CASSHPGTSEQYF.

This clonotype appeared a few times. The CDR3 DNA sequence: TGTGCCAGCAGAACTGGTCTTGAGTACGAGCAGTACTTC. Its translation is CASRTGLEYEQYF. V and J are TRBV7-9 and TRBJ2-7; D call uncertain. The V and J ends lost 6 bases and 4 bases respectively, with 13 bases between them. The CDR3 contains 13 residues. Germline-derived CDR1 and CDR2 are SEHNR and FQNEAQ (reference sequence).

The chain carries TRBV20-1 and TRBJ1-5, with D perhaps matching TRBD1 (6 bases). V lost 0 bases and J lost 0, with 15 bases in between. Germline V CDR1 and CDR2: DFQATT, SNEGSKA (reference sequence). This CDR3 region has 17 residues. The CDR3 nucleotides are TGCAGTGCTAGAGAGCGGGGGCGAGTTTATAGCAATCAGCCCCAGCATTTT. This sequence encodes CSARERGRVYSNQPQHF.

The V call is TRBV7-2, the J call TRBJ2-7; weak D call: TRBD2 (5 bases). Trimming shortened V by 5 bases and J by 3 bases, and 11 bases separated the two germline ends. Germline V CDR1 and CDR2: SGHTA, FQGNSA. The CDR3 has 13 amino acids. The DNA of the CDR3 is TGTGCCAGCAGCAGACCCGGGGTCTACGAGCAGTACTTC. Translation: CASSRPGVYEQYF.

This clonotype was counted many times. The chain joins TRBV6-6 to TRBJ1-2; D perhaps matches TRBD1 (6 bases). The CDR3 consists of 13 residues. The V end lost 6 bases, the J end lost 4 bases, and 12 bases lay between the germline ends. Germline V gene lookup returns CDR1 MNHNY and CDR2 SVGAGI (reference sequence). The CDR3 reads CASSPQGFYGYTF. CDR3 DNA sequence: TGTGCCAGCAGCCCACAGGGTTTCTATGGCTACACCTTC.

With regard to this clonotype: It may be a read error: a sequence one base away is much more abundant. The chain uses TRBV11-2 and TRBJ2-1; D may be TRBD1 or TRBD2 (6 bases each). In germline, CDR1 is SGHAT, CDR2 FQNNGV. The V gene lost 2 bases and the J gene lost 6 bases, with 29 bases spanning the gap. This CDR3 has 20 residues. The CDR3: CASSLTGGGTRRKWGNEQFF. As DNA, the CDR3 is TGTGCCAGCAGCTTAACCGGAGGAGGGACACGACGAAAATGGGGCAATGAGCAGTTCTTC.

The rearrangement links TRBV12-3 or TRBV12-4 to TRBJ1-4, with D perhaps matching TRBD1 (6 bases). V lost 7 bases and J 4 bases, leaving 16 bases between the germline ends. This CDR3 contains 15 residues. CDR3 sequence reads: CASMVQGSFNEKLFF. The CDR3 region has the DNA TGTGCCAGCATGGTCCAGGGGTCGTTTAATGAAAAACTGTTTTTT.

This clonotype was detected once. One junction end disagrees with the germline gene, perhaps due to a read error. The V gene is TRBV6-2 or TRBV6-3, the J gene TRBJ2-5; tentatively, D is TRBD1 (7 bases). CDR1 and CDR2 (germline): MNHEY, SVGEGT. The CDR3 runs 18 residues. As DNA, the CDR3 is TGTGCCGGCAGTTCCCACGGCCAGGGGGGCCAATTCCAAGAGACCCAGTACTTC. Translating gives CAGSSHGQGGQFQETQYF.

The rearrangement uses TRBV9 and TRBJ2-1, with 8 bases that match TRBD1. The ends lost 3 bases at V and 4 bases at J; junction bases unmatched: 9. The CDR3 is 16 amino acids. CDR1 SGDLS and CDR2 YYNGEE come from the germline V gene. This chain's CDR3 is CASSASPTGVYNEQFF. The CDR3 region has the DNA TGTGCCAGCAGCGCTTCTCCGACAGGGGTTTACAATGAGCAGTTCTTC. Complete variable domain (other parts from reference TRBV9 and TRBJ2-1): DSGVTQTPKHLITATGQRVTLRCSPRSGDLSVYWYQQSLDQGLQFLIQYYNGEERAKGNILERFSAQQFPDLHSELNLSSLELGDSALYFCASSASPTGVYNEQFFGPGTRLTVL.

A few counts support this clonotype. The chain's CDR3 is CASSQVQGVFGIQYF. DNA for the CDR3: TGTGCCAGCAGCCAAGTACAGGGCGTGTTCGGCATTCAGTACTTC. The chain employs TRBV14 and TRBJ2-4; D is possibly TRBD1 (6 bases). Germline V lookup: CDR1 SGHDN, CDR2 FVKESK. V was trimmed by 1 base and J by 9 bases, leaving 16 bases between them. The CDR3 spans 15 residues.

Note on this clonotype: This clone may be a read error of a much larger clone one base away. The J gene is TRBJ1-1, the V gene TRBV12-3 or TRBV12-4; 7 nucleotides align to TRBD1. The CDR3 spans 13 residues. V gave up 8 bases and J gave up 0 bases; unmatched junction bases: 3. The CDR3 DNA reads TGTGCCAGCGGGGGACAGATGAACACTGAAGCTTTCTTT. Translation: CASGGQMNTEAFF.

To note about this clonotype: Sequence at one end of the junction differs from germline and may be a read error. The gene calls are TRBV5-6 and TRBJ1-5, with D maybe TRBD1 (6 bases). The CDR3 loop spans 16 amino acids. Germline CDR1 and CDR2: SGHDT and YYEEEE. The CDR3 bases are TGTGCCGGCAGCTTGGAGGCGACGGAGGGGGGTCAGCCCCAGCATTTT. Protein product: CAGSLEATEGGQPQHF.

In regard to this clonotype: Mismatch with germline at one junction end may stem from a read error. The J gene is TRBJ2-5, the V gene TRBV7-7; 9 positions agree with TRBD1. The germline V gene encodes CDR1 SSHAT and CDR2 FNYEAQ (reference sequence). The CDR3 spans 15 residues. CDR3 residues: CASSLRTGDQETQYF. In DNA, the CDR3 is TGTGCTAGCAGCTTACGGACAGGGGACCAAGAGACCCAGTACTTC. The whole variable domain, remainder taken from reference TRBV7-7 and TRBJ2-5, is GAGVSQSPRYKVTKRGQDVTLRCDPISSHATLYWYQQALGQGPEFLTYFNYEAQPDKSGLPSDRFSAERPEGSISTLTIQRTEQRDSAMYRCASSLRTGDQETQYFGPGTRLLVL.

This clonotype came up many times. The rearrangement uses TRBV7-2 and TRBJ1-2; D is unclear. The length of the CDR3 is 16 residues. Trimming removed 1 base from V and 2 bases from J, with 14 bases in between. Germline V lookup: CDR1 SGHTA, CDR2 FQGNSA. The chain's CDR3 is CASSLVSTGLNYGYTF. The DNA for the CDR3 is TGTGCCAGCAGCTTAGTATCGACGGGGTTGAACTATGGCTACACCTTC.

This chain links TRBV28 with TRBJ2-3, with 8 nucleotides matching TRBD1. From germline, CDR1 is MDHEN and CDR2 SYDVKM. Trimming took 3 bases from V and 5 from J; bases not matched to a gene: 7. The CDR3 has 15 residues. CDR3 region: CASSFVRGLGDTQYF. The CDR3 DNA is TGTGCCAGCAGTTTCGTCAGGGGGCTCGGAGATACGCAGTATTTT.

The J gene is TRBJ1-1, the V gene TRBV12-3 or TRBV12-4, with D uncertain. V lost 6 bases, J lost 3 bases, and 11 bases lay in between. The CDR3 is 13 residues long. CDR3 in DNA: TGTGCCAGCAGATCCGAGGGTTACACTGAAGCTTTCTTT. As protein: CASRSEGYTEAFF.

The chain recombines TRBV5-1 with TRBJ2-3; no firm D call. This CDR3 contains 16 residues. Germline V gene lookup returns CDR1 SGHRS and CDR2 YFSETQ. Trimming removed 4 bases at V and 0 bases at J, with 15 bases between. As DNA, the CDR3 is TGCGCCAGCAGCCTAACTGCGGTGGAGAGCACAGATACGCAGTATTTT. This sequence encodes CASSLTAVESTDTQYF.

This sequence joins TRBV5-1 and TRBJ2-1; D unresolved. CDR1 is SGHRS, CDR2 YFSETQ, per germline. This CDR3 region has 14 residues. The V end was cut by 5 bases, the J end by 5 bases, with 14 bases between. CDR3 sequence reads: CASSSGQTHNEQFF. The CDR3 DNA reads TGCGCCAGCAGTTCGGGCCAAACCCACAATGAGCAGTTCTTC.

The chain is built from TRBV7-2 and TRBJ2-3; 11 bases are shared with TRBD2. Germline CDR1 SGHTA, CDR2 FQGNSA. The CDR3 is made up of 15 amino acids. The trim removed 7 bases at V and 2 bases at J, leaving 5 bases unmatched. The CDR3 DNA is TGTGCCAGCACCAATAGCGGGGGGGACACAGATACGCAGTATTTT. Protein sequence: CASTNSGGDTDTQYF. The full variable domain, rest sourced from reference TRBV7-2 and TRBJ2-3, is GAGVSQSPSNKVTEKGKDVELRCDPISGHTALYWYRQSLGQGLEFLIYFQGNSAPDKSGLPSDRFSAERTGGSVSTLTIQRTQQEDSAVYLCASTNSGGDTDTQYFGPGTRLTVL.

This clonotype was recorded many times. The chain uses TRBV12-3 or TRBV12-4 and TRBJ2-5, with 7 bases matching TRBD2. This CDR3 is built from 12 residues. V lost 3 bases to trimming and J lost 11 bases; unmatched junction nucleotides: 6. The CDR3 nucleotides are TGTGCCAGCAGTTTCCCGGGGGGTGAGCAGTACTTC. This translates into CASSFPGGEQYF.

The chain carries TRBV7-7 and TRBJ2-3; TRBD2 matches at 12 bases. This CDR3 spans 14 amino acids. Trimming removed 5 bases from V and 8 bases from J; junction bases left unmatched: 5. Germline lookup yields CDR1 SSHAT and CDR2 FNYEAQ (reference sequence). The CDR3 here is CASSVELAGGTQYF. CDR3 sequence (DNA): TGTGCCAGCAGCGTAGAACTAGCGGGAGGTACGCAGTATTTT.

The chain uses TRBV14 and TRBJ1-5, with no clear D. CDR1 is SGHDN, CDR2 FVKESK, per germline. The V and J ends lost 1 base and 11 bases respectively, with 15 bases between them. CDR3 length: 14 residues. CDR3 in DNA: TGTGCCAGCAGCCAAGGAGGCCGCTGGTCGGCCCAGCATTTT. Translating it yields CASSQGGRWSAQHF.

This clonotype was detected only a few times. This rearrangement joins TRBV7-6 to TRBJ1-2; TRBD1 is a possible D gene (5 bases). Trimming removed 3 bases from V and 4 bases from J, with 15 bases in between. This CDR3 region has 15 residues. From germline, CDR1 is SGHVS and CDR2 FNYEAQ. The CDR3 nucleotides are TGTGCCAGCAGCTTGGAACCGGGACTGGGCTATGGCTACACCTTC. It translates to CASSLEPGLGYGYTF.

This clonotype was observed a few times. The chain couples TRBV12-3 or TRBV12-4 to TRBJ1-1; 8 nucleotides agree with TRBD1. The CDR3 loop spans 14 amino acids. V lost 5 bases and J lost 4; bases outside the gene matches: 6. This chain's CDR3 is CASSPLDRVTEAFF. The CDR3 DNA is TGTGCCAGCAGTCCCCTGGACAGGGTCACTGAAGCTTTCTTT.

Points on this clonotype: A much larger clone sits a single nucleotide away, making a read error possible. CDR3 sequence: CASSVGQGADIQYF. CDR3 coding DNA: TGCGCCAGCAGCGTGGGCCAGGGGGCCGATATTCAGTACTTC. V usage is TRBV5-1 and J usage is TRBJ2-4, with 8 bases matching TRBD1. CDR1 is SGHRS and CDR2 is YFSETQ in the germline V gene. J was trimmed by 10 bases and V by 4 bases; bases with no gene match: 10. The CDR3 is 14 amino acids.

This chain joins TRBV19 and TRBJ1-1, with D unresolved. Trimming stripped 1 base from V and 2 bases from J, with 17 bases between. Germline V gives CDR1 LNHDA, CDR2 SQIVND (reference sequence). The CDR3 contains 17 residues. CDR3 bases: TGTGCCAGTAGTATAGGGATCCTTACAGCTGCAAACACTGAAGCTTTCTTT. This gives the protein CASSIGILTAANTEAFF.

This clonotype was seen ten or more times. The V and J genes are TRBV25-1 and TRBJ2-7; a weak D match, TRBD2 (6 bases). Germline lookup yields CDR1 MGHDK and CDR2 SYGVNS. The CDR3 loop spans 13 amino acids. V gave up 4 bases and J gave up 4 bases, with 11 bases separating them. The CDR3 region has the DNA TGTGCCAGCAGTGGGGGACGGGAGTACGAGCAGTACTTC. Translation: CASSGGREYEQYF.

This clonotype has just a few counts. The CDR3, as DNA: TGTGCCATCAGTGAGGCGGGGCGAGAAGAGACCCAGTACTTC. Its translation: CAISEAGREETQYF. V gene TRBV10-3 combines with J gene TRBJ2-5; possibly TRBD2 for D (6 bases). Germline lookup yields CDR1 ENHRY and CDR2 SYGVKD. The CDR3 totals 14 residues. Trimming shortened V by 2 bases and J by 3 bases, and 10 bases separated the two germline ends.

Remarks on this clonotype: A single base separates this from a much larger clone, so it may be a read error. V is TRBV20-1 and J is TRBJ2-7, with TRBD1 matching over 7 bases. Germline assignment: CDR1 DFQATT and CDR2 SNEGSKA (reference sequence). The CDR3 loop spans 13 amino acids. J gave up 6 bases and V 0 bases, and 5 bases lay outside the gene matches. CDR3 sequence reads: CSAREGQACEQYF. The CDR3 bases are TGCAGTGCTAGAGAAGGACAGGCCTGCGAGCAGTACTTC.

This sequence joins TRBV25-1 and TRBJ2-1; 11 bases agree with TRBD2. The V gene end was trimmed by 1 base and the J gene end by 8 bases; junction bases not matched to a gene: 10. Looked up from germline, CDR1 is MGHDK and CDR2 is SYGVNS. The CDR3 runs to 17 residues. CDR3 amino acids: CASSEFGLAGGIDEQFF. For the CDR3, the DNA is TGTGCCAGCAGTGAATTTGGCCTAGCGGGGGGCATCGATGAGCAGTTCTTC.